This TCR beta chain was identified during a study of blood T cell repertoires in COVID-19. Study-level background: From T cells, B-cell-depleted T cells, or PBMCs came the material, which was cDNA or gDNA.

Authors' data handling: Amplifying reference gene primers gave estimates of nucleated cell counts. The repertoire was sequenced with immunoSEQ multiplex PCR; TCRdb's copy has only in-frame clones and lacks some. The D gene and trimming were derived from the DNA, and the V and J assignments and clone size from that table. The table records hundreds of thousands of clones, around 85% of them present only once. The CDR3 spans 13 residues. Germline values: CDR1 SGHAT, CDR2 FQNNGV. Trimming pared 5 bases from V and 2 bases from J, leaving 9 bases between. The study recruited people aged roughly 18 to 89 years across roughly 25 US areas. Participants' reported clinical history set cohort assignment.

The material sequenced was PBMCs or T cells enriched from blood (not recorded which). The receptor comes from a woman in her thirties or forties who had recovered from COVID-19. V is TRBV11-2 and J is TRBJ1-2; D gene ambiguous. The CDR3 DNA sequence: TGTGCCAGCAGCCAGGTTCTCAACTATGGCTACACCTTC. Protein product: CASSQVLNYGYTF.